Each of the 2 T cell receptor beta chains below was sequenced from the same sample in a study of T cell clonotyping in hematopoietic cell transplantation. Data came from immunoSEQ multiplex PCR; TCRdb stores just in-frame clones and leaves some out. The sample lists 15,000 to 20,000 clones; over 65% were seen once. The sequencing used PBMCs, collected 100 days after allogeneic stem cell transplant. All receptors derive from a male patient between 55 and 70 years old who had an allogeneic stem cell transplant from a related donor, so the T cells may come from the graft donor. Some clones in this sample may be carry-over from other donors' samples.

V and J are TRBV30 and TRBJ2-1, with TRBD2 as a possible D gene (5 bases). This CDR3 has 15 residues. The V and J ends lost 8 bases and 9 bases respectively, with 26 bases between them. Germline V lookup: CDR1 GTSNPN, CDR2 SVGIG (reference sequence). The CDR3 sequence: CATRPASTTEGEQFF. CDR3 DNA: TGTGCCACTCGCCCAGCCTCTACCACAGAGGGTGAGCAGTTCTTC.

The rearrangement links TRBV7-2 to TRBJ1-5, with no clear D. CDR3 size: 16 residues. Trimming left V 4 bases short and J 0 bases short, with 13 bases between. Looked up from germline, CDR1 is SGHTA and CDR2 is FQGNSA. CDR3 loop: CASSSVGGYSNQPQHF. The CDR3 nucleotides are TGTGCCAGCAGCTCTGTGGGAGGATATAGCAATCAGCCCCAGCATTTT.